The 11 T cell receptor beta chains presented below share a single source sample, sequenced in a study of T cell repertoires in cytomegalovirus infection. TCRdb redid the calling of the reads with MiXCR, one entry per CDR3 protein. The sample records about 140,000 distinct CDR3 sequences, 6.5% being singletons. Sequencing used PBMCs. All receptors come from a human donor in good health (CMV status not recorded). Some clones in this sample may be carry-over from other donors' samples.

A few counts support this clonotype. The V and J genes are TRBV28 and TRBJ2-5, with 11 bases lining up with TRBD2. The CDR3 totals 16 residues. Germline trimming cut 5 bases from V and 5 bases from J; bases unmatched to any gene: 10. Germline CDR1 is MDHEN and CDR2 is SYDVKM. This CDR3 reads CASSPGGSGGGETQYF. The CDR3 DNA is TGTGCCAGCAGTCCTGGTGGTAGCGGGGGGGGGGAGACCCAGTACTTC.

In the case of this clonotype: With a much larger clone just one base away, this may be a read error. This sequence joins TRBV11-2 and TRBJ1-1, with no clear D. Germline lookup yields CDR1 SGHAT and CDR2 FQNNGV. V dropped 5 bases and J dropped 7 bases, with 8 bases sitting between them. This CDR3 spans 11 amino acids. The CDR3 coding sequence is TGTGCCAGCAGCCAGACCCTTGAAGCTTTCTTT. Translated, it gives CASSQTLEAFF.

The V and J genes are TRBV5-1 and TRBJ1-1; 7 nucleotides line up with TRBD1. CDR3 length: 13 amino acids. CDR1 and CDR2 from the germline V gene are SGHRS and YFSETQ. With 6 bases clipped from V and 0 bases from J, the junction kept 2 bases outside the gene matches. CDR3 DNA: TGCGCCAGCAACGACAGGGTGAACACTGAAGCTTTCTTT. It is translated as CASNDRVNTEAFF.

This clonotype came up a few times. Since a much larger clone is just one base distant, this may be a read error. The V gene is TRBV7-9, the J gene TRBJ1-1; 8 bases fit TRBD1. Germline V gene sequence: CDR1 SEHNR, CDR2 FQNEAQ (reference sequence). V lost 3 bases and J lost 5; bases outside the gene matches: 2. The CDR3 runs to 13 residues. CDR3 protein: CASSFRQGTEAFF. The CDR3 DNA follows: TGTGCCAGCAGCTTCCGACAGGGGACTGAAGCTTTCTTT.

In its sample, this clonotype was seen many times. The V call is TRBV7-2, the J call TRBJ2-2, with TRBD2 matching over 8 bases. This CDR3 comprises 15 residues. Germline V gives CDR1 SGHTA, CDR2 FQGNSA. Trimming removed 5 bases from V and 8 bases from J; junction bases left unmatched: 10. CDR3 nucleotide sequence: TGTGCCAGCAGCCCGGGACTAGTCGGCGGTGGGGAGCTGTTTTTT. It encodes CASSPGLVGGGELFF.

This clonotype was detected ten times or more. The gene calls are TRBV25-1 and TRBJ1-1; TRBD1 agrees at 11 bases. The CDR3 loop spans 14 amino acids. Losses at the gene ends were 8 bases for V and 5 bases for J; bases not matched to a gene: 7. The germline V gene has CDR1 MGHDK and CDR2 SYGVNS. Here the CDR3 DNA reads TGTGCCAGCGCCGGGACAGGGGGAGGAACTGAAGCTTTCTTT. Its translation: CASAGTGGGTEAFF.

The V gene is TRBV20-1, the J gene TRBJ1-2; D is possibly TRBD1 (6 bases). Germline lookup yields CDR1 DFQATT and CDR2 SNEGSKA (reference sequence). The CDR3 contains 16 residues. V was clipped by 6 bases and J by 2 bases, with 22 bases between them. The CDR3 reads CSASMENRARNYGYTF. DNA for the CDR3: TGCAGTGCCAGTATGGAGAACAGGGCCCGCAACTATGGCTACACCTTC.

This clonotype was detected many times. J is TRBJ2-7 and V is TRBV7-2; D gene uncertain. V gave up 1 base and J gave up 4 bases, with 8 bases separating them. The CDR3 contains 13 residues. Germline V lookup: CDR1 SGHTA, CDR2 FQGNSA. The DNA of the CDR3 is TGTGCCAGCAGCTTAGGCCCAAGGTACGAGCAGTACTTC. Translating it yields CASSLGPRYEQYF.

This clonotype was counted many times. This rearrangement joins TRBV27 to TRBJ1-2; no definite D call. The CDR3 is made up of 15 amino acids. The germline CDR1 and CDR2 sequences are MNHEY and SMNVEV (reference sequence). V was trimmed by 3 bases and J by 4 bases, leaving 15 bases between them. CDR3 region: CASSLRSRFGYGYTF. CDR3 in DNA: TGTGCCAGCAGTTTGAGGAGCCGTTTTGGCTATGGCTACACCTTC.

This clonotype was found many times. The rearrangement links TRBV2 to TRBJ2-2, with 9 bases matching TRBD1. CDR3 size: 15 residues. Germline loops: CDR1 SNHLY, CDR2 FYNNEI. The junction had 5 bases not matched to a gene; V was cut back by 6 bases and J by 3 bases. The CDR3 protein is CASSSTGGYTGELFF. As DNA, the CDR3 is TGTGCCAGCAGCTCGACAGGGGGGTACACCGGGGAGCTGTTTTTT.

The chain recombines TRBV2 with TRBJ2-3; D possibly corresponds to TRBD1 (5 bases). Germline CDR1 SNHLY, CDR2 FYNNEI. The length of the CDR3 is 16 residues. Trimming removed 4 bases at V and 3 bases at J, with 17 bases between. The CDR3 is CASSGTRTKGTDTQYF. The CDR3 nucleotides are TGTGCCAGCAGTGGCACGAGAACGAAGGGGACAGATACGCAGTATTTT.